The source of this T cell receptor beta chain is a study of cytomegalovirus exposure and HLA in healthy donors. Study-wide findings and caveats: Altogether, 164 TCR beta chains were recorded as cytomegalovirus-associated.

Method: immunoSEQ multiplex PCR; TCRdb's copy keeps in-frame clones and lacks some. The sample consists of 150,000 or so clones, over 90% of them appearing once. About this clone: The antigen is undetermined.

The CDR3 sequence is 15 residues long. V was clipped by 0 bases and J by 2 bases; unmatched bases: 0. The germline V gene has CDR1 SEHNR and CDR2 FQNEAQ (reference sequence). This receptor was taken from a man between 18 and 29 years old in good health and CMV-seropositive. What was sequenced was PBMCs. V and J are TRBV7-9 and TRBJ1-4; 7 nucleotides line up with TRBD1. CDR3 coding DNA: TGTGCCAGCAGCTTAGCGACAGGGACTAATGAAAAACTGTTTTTT. Translating gives CASSLATGTNEKLFF.